These 20 T cell receptor beta chains originate from one sample sequenced in a study of T cell responses to AZD1222 COVID-19 vaccine. The method was immunoSEQ multiplex PCR; TCRdb's version includes in-frame clones alone and lacks a portion of them. The table lists under 120,000 clones, roughly nine tenths of them singletons. Sequencing used peripheral blood, obtained 28 days after the second AZD1222 dose. These receptors were taken from an adult who received the AZD1222 COVID-19 vaccine.

This chain uses TRBV27 with TRBJ1-6, with TRBD1 identical over 8 bases. The V and J ends lost 3 bases and 0 bases, in that order; junction bases with no gene match: 7. CDR3 size: 18 residues. Per germline, CDR1 MNHEY and CDR2 SMNVEV (reference sequence). CDR3 region: CASSFTRQGSSYNSPLHF. As DNA, the CDR3 is TGTGCCAGCAGTTTCACAAGACAGGGGAGCTCCTATAATTCACCCCTCCACTTT.

This chain connects TRBV27 to TRBJ2-1; 13 bases align to TRBD2. V gave up 5 bases and J gave up 0 bases; unmatched junction bases: 13. The CDR3 extends over 20 amino acids. Per the germline V gene, CDR1 is MNHEY and CDR2 is SMNVEV (reference sequence). DNA of the CDR3: TGTGCCAGCAGTCCCACAGTCCCGGGACTAGCGGGATACTCCTACAATGAGCAGTTCTTC. Amino acid sequence: CASSPTVPGLAGYSYNEQFF.

CDR3 nucleotides: TGTGCCAGCAGCGCCGGGACAGATCAGCCCCAGCATTTT. Its translation is CASSAGTDQPQHF. The chain combines TRBV28 with TRBJ1-5; 7 positions agree with TRBD1. Unmatched junction bases numbered 4, after V lost 6 bases and J lost 5 bases. The V gene's germline CDR1 is MDHEN and CDR2 SYDVKM. This CDR3 is built from 13 residues.

This rearrangement joins TRBV12-5 to TRBJ1-3; 9 bases align to TRBD1. This CDR3 contains 16 residues. The ends lost 1 base at V and 1 base at J; junction bases unmatched: 2. Germline assignment: CDR1 LGHNT and CDR2 FRNRAP. CDR3 in DNA: TGTGCTAGTGGTTTGGGACAGGGGGATTCTGGAAACACCATATATTTT. Amino acids: CASGLGQGDSGNTIYF.

This chain uses TRBV4-3 with TRBJ2-6; D ambiguous. This CDR3 has 16 residues. Trimming took 0 bases from V and 0 from J, leaving 6 bases between them. Germline CDR1 reads LGHNA; CDR2 reads YSLEER. The CDR3: CASSQDRSSGANVLTF. CDR3 bases: TGCGCCAGCAGCCAAGATCGCAGCTCTGGGGCCAACGTCCTGACTTTC.

CDR3 loop: CASSLSGGEAFF. CDR3 nucleotides: TGTGCCAGCAGCTTATCCGGGGGTGAAGCTTTCTTT. The V and J genes are TRBV7-9 and TRBJ1-1; a possible D gene is TRBD1 (5 bases). V lost 2 bases to trimming and J lost 7 bases, with 8 bases between them. Germline V gene data show CDR1 as SEHNR and CDR2 as FQNEAQ (reference sequence). The CDR3 consists of 12 residues. Drawing the rest from reference TRBV7-9 and TRBJ1-1, the complete variable domain is DTGVSQNPRHKITKRGQNVTFRCDPISEHNRLYWYRQTLGQGPEFLTYFQNEAQLEKSRLLSDRFSAERPKGSFSTLEIQRTEQGDSAMYLCASSLSGGEAFFGQGTRLTVV.

CDR3 region: CASSPQRARFGNEQFF. The CDR3 bases are TGTGCCAGCAGTCCCCAGCGGGCTCGTTTCGGCAATGAGCAGTTCTTC. The chain couples TRBV2 to TRBJ2-1; perhaps TRBD2 as D (6 bases). Trimming pared 5 bases from V and 6 bases from J, leaving 20 bases between. Per germline, CDR1 SNHLY and CDR2 FYNNEI. The CDR3 is made up of 16 amino acids.

The J gene is TRBJ1-6, the V gene TRBV5-1, with 9 bases matching TRBD1. Per germline, CDR1 SGHRS and CDR2 YFSETQ. The CDR3 contains 15 residues. After removal of 4 bases from V and 7 bases from J, the junction contained 6 bases not matched to a gene. CDR3: CASSALQGANSPLHF. The DNA for the CDR3 is TGCGCCAGCAGCGCACTACAGGGGGCGAATTCACCCCTCCACTTT.

V and J are TRBV5-1 and TRBJ1-1; no reliable D call. The CDR3 totals 14 residues. The germline V and J ends were trimmed by 4 bases and 0 bases, with 10 bases remaining between them. Per the germline V gene, CDR1 is SGHRS and CDR2 is YFSETQ. DNA of the CDR3: TGCGCCAGCAGCGGTATGACGGTGAACACTGAAGCTTTCTTT. Its protein is CASSGMTVNTEAFF.

This rearrangement joins TRBV5-1 to TRBJ1-2; unclear D gene. V was clipped by 5 bases and J by 7 bases, with 24 bases between them. The CDR3 has 16 residues. Germline values: CDR1 SGHRS, CDR2 YFSETQ. This CDR3 is CASSLNPRDSRAGYTF. The DNA of the CDR3 is TGCGCCAGCAGTTTAAATCCTCGGGATAGTCGGGCTGGCTACACCTTC.

The chain joins TRBV18 to TRBJ1-3; no definite D call. Germline-derived CDR1 and CDR2 are KGHSH and LQKENI. The CDR3 totals 15 residues. The V end lost 0 bases, the J end lost 2 bases, and 8 bases lay between the germline ends. The CDR3 sequence is CASSPPGRTGNTIYF. Here the CDR3 DNA reads TGTGCCAGCTCACCACCGGGGAGAACTGGAAACACCATATATTTT.

A single count supports this clone. The V and J genes are TRBV25-1 and TRBJ1-4; TRBD1 matches at 7 bases. The trim removed 2 bases at V and 3 bases at J, leaving 0 bases unmatched. The CDR3 runs 14 residues. Germline V lookup: CDR1 MGHDK, CDR2 SYGVNS. The CDR3 region has the DNA TGTGCCAGCAGTGAAGACAGGGCTAATGAAAAACTGTTTTTT. This translates into CASSEDRANEKLFF.

The chain carries TRBV28 and TRBJ1-5; 8 bases are shared with TRBD1. Per the germline V gene, CDR1 is MDHEN and CDR2 is SYDVKM. The ends lost 3 bases at V and 6 bases at J; junction bases unmatched: 4. This CDR3 has 14 amino acids. This chain's CDR3 is CASSFRQGSQPQHF. The CDR3 region has the DNA TGTGCCAGCAGTTTTAGACAGGGGTCTCAGCCCCAGCATTTT.

The V and J genes are TRBV21-1 and TRBJ1-5. TRBV21-1 is shown as a pseudogene. CDR3 length: 15 residues. This chain's CDR3 is CATYTRWDSNQPQHF. The CDR3 DNA sequence: TGTGCCACCTATACCAGGTGGGATAGCAATCAGCCCCAGCATTTT.

The V and J genes are TRBV7-9 and TRBJ2-1, with unresolved D. Trimming took off 1 base at V and 6 bases at J, with 7 bases between the two ends. The CDR3 has 13 amino acids. The V gene's germline CDR1 is SEHNR and CDR2 FQNEAQ (reference sequence). The CDR3 DNA reads as TGTGCCAGCAGCTTAGTGGGTATCAATGAGCAGTTCTTC. Translation: CASSLVGINEQFF. Variable domain in full (rest from reference TRBV7-9 and TRBJ2-1): DTGVSQNPRHKITKRGQNVTFRCDPISEHNRLYWYRQTLGQGPEFLTYFQNEAQLEKSRLLSDRFSAERPKGSFSTLEIQRTEQGDSAMYLCASSLVGINEQFFGPGTRLTVL.

This chain's CDR3 is CASRSIYGYTF. Written as DNA, the CDR3 is TGTGCCAGCAGATCAATCTATGGCTACACCTTC. The J gene is TRBJ1-2, the V gene TRBV12-3 or TRBV12-4; no clear D. Trimming removed 6 bases at V and 4 bases at J, with 6 bases between. This CDR3 spans 11 amino acids.

The genes are TRBV6-5 and TRBJ2-5; no firm D call. The V gene's germline CDR1 is MNHEY and CDR2 SVGAGI. The CDR3 consists of 16 residues. Trimming pared 0 bases from V and 4 bases from J, leaving 15 bases between. The CDR3: CASSYSVSASTETQYF. In DNA form, the CDR3 reads TGTGCCAGCAGTTACTCGGTTTCAGCGTCCACAGAGACCCAGTACTTC.

CDR3 sequence: CASSLGTGSYNEQFF. DNA for the CDR3: TGTGCCAGCAGCTTGGGGACAGGGTCCTACAATGAGCAGTTCTTC. The chain has TRBV5-5 and TRBJ2-1; 8 positions match TRBD1. CDR1 and CDR2 from the germline V gene are SGHKS and YYEKEE (reference sequence). The CDR3 is 15 residues long. The trim removed 0 bases at V and 1 base at J, leaving 0 bases unmatched.

The chain is built from TRBV6-5 and TRBJ2-7, with D perhaps TRBD1 (7 bases). With 6 bases removed from V and 3 bases from J, the gap between germline ends came to 18 bases. Germline V CDR1 and CDR2: MNHEY, SVGAGI. The CDR3 covers 15 residues. CDR3 coding DNA: TGTGCCAGCAGCCAGGAGGGGACAGCAGACTACGAGCAGTACTTC. Residues: CASSQEGTADYEQYF.

The rearrangement uses TRBV6-5 and TRBJ1-1, with TRBD1 matching over 7 bases. This CDR3 is 13 amino acids long. Germline trimming cut 6 bases from V and 0 bases from J; bases unmatched to any gene: 1. Germline-derived CDR1 and CDR2 are MNHEY and SVGAGI. This CDR3 reads CASRTGLNTEAFF. As DNA, the CDR3 is TGTGCCAGCAGGACAGGGCTGAACACTGAAGCTTTCTTT.